What follows are 18 T cell receptor beta chains derived from one specimen sequenced in a study of blood T cell repertoires in COVID-19. Some clones are missing from TCRdb's copy, which holds only in-frame ones; the method was immunoSEQ multiplex PCR. The table lists around 250,000 clones, 89% of them singletons, with roughly 4.5% in the top ten. Sequencing was performed on peripheral blood. Every receptor here comes from a woman between 40 and 50 years old who had recovered from COVID-19.

The chain recombines TRBV9 with TRBJ2-2; a possible D gene is TRBD2 (6 bases). CDR1 SGDLS and CDR2 YYNGEE come from the germline V gene. With 0 bases removed from V and 2 bases from J, the gap between germline ends came to 17 bases. This CDR3 comprises 18 residues. CDR3 coding DNA: TGTGCCAGCAGCGTAGGTTTGGCGGGGCGGGGAAACACCGGGGAGCTGTTTTTT. This encodes CASSVGLAGRGNTGELFF.

CDR3 residues: CASRSTSGSYTF. In nucleotides, the CDR3 is TGCGCCAGCAGGAGTACATCGGGAAGCTACACCTTC. V usage is TRBV4-1 and J usage is TRBJ1-2; D is unresolved. Per germline, CDR1 MGHRA and CDR2 YSYEKL. The V gene lost 6 bases and the J gene lost 9 bases, with 14 bases spanning the gap. This CDR3 contains 12 residues.

This clone came up a few times. This sample also contains other DNA sequences that code for the same CDR3. This sequence joins TRBV7-9 and TRBJ2-3, with D possibly being TRBD1 (6 bases). V shed 2 bases and J shed 3 bases, with 6 bases lying between them. CDR3 length: 13 amino acids. Germline CDR1 and CDR2: SEHNR and FQNEAQ (reference sequence). CDR3 sequence: CASSLQGTDTQYF. The CDR3, as DNA: TGTGCCAGCAGCTTACAGGGGACAGATACGCAGTATTTT.

V usage is TRBV5-1 and J usage is TRBJ1-4; D perhaps matches TRBD1 (6 bases). The CDR3 runs to 16 residues. Deletions cut 2 bases from V and 4 bases from J, with 15 bases between. The germline V gene has CDR1 SGHRS and CDR2 YFSETQ. This chain's CDR3 is CASSLHIVGGNEKLFF. The CDR3 DNA is TGCGCCAGCAGCTTACACATCGTAGGGGGTAATGAAAAACTGTTTTTT. The entire variable domain, with the rest obtained from reference TRBV5-1 and TRBJ1-4, is as follows: KAGVTQTPRYLIKTRGQQVTLSCSPISGHRSVSWYQQTPGQGLQFLFEYFSETQRNKGNFPGRFSGRQFSNSRSEMNVSTLELGDSALYLCASSLHIVGGNEKLFFGSGTQLSVL.

The V and J genes are TRBV28 and TRBJ1-5; D may be TRBD1 (6 bases). This CDR3 region has 13 residues. The V end was cut by 7 bases, the J end by 2 bases, with 9 bases between. Looked up from germline, CDR1 is MDHEN and CDR2 is SYDVKM. The CDR3 loop is CASNYRGNQPQHF. The DNA for the CDR3 is TGTGCCAGCAATTACAGGGGCAATCAGCCCCAGCATTTT. The whole variable domain, remainder taken from reference TRBV28 and TRBJ1-5, is DVKVTQSSRYLVKRTGEKVFLECVQDMDHENMFWYRQDPGLGLRLIYFSYDVKMKEKGDIPEGYSVSREKKERFSLILESASTNQTSMYLCASNYRGNQPQHFGDGTRLSIL.

The chain recombines TRBV6-5 with TRBJ2-1, with 10 bases fitting TRBD1. Trimming at V came to 10 bases and at J to 4 bases, leaving 10 bases not matched to a gene. The CDR3 spans 15 residues. Germline CDR1 and CDR2: MNHEY and SVGAGI. CDR3 in DNA: TGTGCCATCCACGCCGGACAGGGGGATTACAATGAGCAGTTCTTC. Translating it yields CAIHAGQGDYNEQFF.

This chain joins TRBV14 and TRBJ2-3; TRBD2 aligns across 7 bases. Germline CDR1 reads SGHDN; CDR2 reads FVKESK. J gave up 1 base and V 0 bases, and 4 bases lay outside the gene matches. This CDR3 region has 16 residues. The CDR3 sequence is CASSQESGTGTDTQYF. CDR3 coding DNA: TGTGCCAGCAGCCAAGAGAGCGGGACCGGCACAGATACGCAGTATTTT.

The rearrangement uses TRBV11-2 and TRBJ2-5, with D unresolved. The CDR3 is 14 residues long. V shed 1 base and J shed 7 bases, with 13 bases lying between them. CDR1 and CDR2 from the germline V gene are SGHAT and FQNNGV. DNA for the CDR3: TGTGCCAGCAGCTTAGTTTCCAACCTAGGGACCCAGTACTTC. It specifies CASSLVSNLGTQYF.

The chain uses TRBV24-1 and TRBJ2-7, with 8 bases that match TRBD1. Germline V CDR1 and CDR2: KGHDR, SFDVKD. V was clipped by 4 bases and J by 2 bases; unmatched bases: 9. The CDR3 consists of 16 residues. The CDR3 protein is CATSDYQGAGPYEQYF. CDR3 nucleotides: TGTGCCACCAGTGACTACCAGGGGGCAGGCCCCTACGAGCAGTACTTC.

Comments on this clone: Other DNA sequences of this sample code for an identical CDR3. The chain carries TRBV11-2 and TRBJ2-5; no clear D. V lost 1 base and J lost 5, with 2 bases in between. CDR1 is SGHAT, CDR2 FQNNGV, per germline. The CDR3 contains 11 residues. The CDR3, as DNA: TGTGCCAGCAGCTTAGCTGAGACCCAGTACTTC. This sequence encodes CASSLAETQYF. The variable domain in full, completed from reference TRBV11-2 and TRBJ2-5, reads EAGVAQSPRYKIIEKRQSVAFWCNPISGHATLYWYQQILGQGPKLLIQFQNNGVVDDSQLPKDRFSAERLKGVDSTLKIQPAKLEDSAVYLCASSLAETQYFGPGTRLLVL.

The chain combines TRBV9 with TRBJ2-1; 12 nucleotides align to TRBD2. Germline loops: CDR1 SGDLS, CDR2 YYNGEE. Unmatched junction bases numbered 3, after V lost 3 bases and J lost 8 bases. The CDR3 spans 14 residues. The CDR3: CASSELAGGHEQFF. CDR3 DNA sequence: TGTGCCAGCAGCGAACTAGCGGGAGGACATGAGCAGTTCTTC.

The gene calls are TRBV18 and TRBJ2-5, with 7 bases fitting TRBD1. V shed 3 bases and J 5 bases; nucleotides not matched to a gene: 3. Germline CDR1 is KGHSH and CDR2 is LQKENI. The CDR3 spans 13 residues. The CDR3 loop reads CASSPDRAETQYF. Written as DNA, the CDR3 is TGTGCCAGCTCACCCGACAGGGCGGAGACCCAGTACTTC.

This clone was seen only once. In DNA form, the CDR3 reads TGTGCCAGCACCCGGTCTAGCGGGAACAATGAGCAGTTCTTC. Protein: CASTRSSGNNEQFF. The rearrangement joins TRBV9 to TRBJ2-1, with TRBD2 matching over 9 bases. The CDR3 has 14 residues. Germline CDR1 and CDR2: SGDLS and YYNGEE. The J segment lost 5 bases and the V segment lost 6 bases, leaving 6 bases of the junction unmatched.

As regards this clone: Germline is not matched at one junction end, which may reflect a read error. The V gene is TRBV19, the J gene TRBJ1-1; no firm D call. This CDR3 region has 15 residues. Germline-derived CDR1 and CDR2 are LNHDA and SQIVND (reference sequence). CDR3 sequence (DNA): TGTGCCACAGAGGAGAGATTATCCCCCTTCCTCCCGCAGAGTTTT. It encodes CATEERLSPFLPQSF.

The chain recombines TRBV29-1 with TRBJ1-1, with D unclear. Germline V gene sequence: CDR1 SQVTM, CDR2 ANQGSEA. The CDR3 spans 12 residues. The V gene lost 0 bases and the J gene lost 5 bases, with 7 bases spanning the gap. The CDR3 region has the DNA TGCAGCGTTGAAGATGTGCAGACTGAAGCTTTCTTT. Encoded protein: CSVEDVQTEAFF.

The chain employs TRBV2 and TRBJ2-3; no definite D call. V lost 6 bases, J lost 6 bases, and 16 bases lay in between. Germline V gives CDR1 SNHLY, CDR2 FYNNEI. The CDR3 contains 14 residues. The CDR3 bases are TGTGCCAGCAGCCTAGGATTTGATTCGGATACGCAGTATTTT. Translating it yields CASSLGFDSDTQYF.

The chain is built from TRBV11-2 and TRBJ2-2, with 10 bases fitting TRBD2. The CDR3 covers 16 residues. J was trimmed by 6 bases and V by 4 bases; bases with no gene match: 8. Germline-derived CDR1 and CDR2 are SGHAT and FQNNGV. The CDR3 DNA is TGTGCCAGCAGCTGGCTAGCGGGGGCCCCCTCCGGGGAGCTGTTTTTT. Translation gives CASSWLAGAPSGELFF.

V and J are TRBV19 and TRBJ1-3; TRBD1 matches at 7 bases. Trimming cost V 5 bases and J 7 bases; bases outside gene matches: 11. This CDR3 has 15 amino acids. Germline V gene data show CDR1 as LNHDA and CDR2 as SQIVND (reference sequence). The CDR3 bases are TGTGCCAGTAGTCTCCGAGACAGGGAGTGGAACACCATATATTTT. Translating it yields CASSLRDREWNTIYF.